The 14 T cell receptor beta chains presented below share a single source sample, sequenced in a study of blood T cell repertoires in COVID-19. The method was immunoSEQ multiplex PCR; TCRdb's version includes in-frame clones alone and lacks a portion of them. The repertoire holds 110,000 or so clones, with approximately 90% as singletons. The specimen was peripheral blood. All receptors derive from a woman in her 70s who had recovered from COVID-19.

The chain joins TRBV7-9 to TRBJ2-7; 10 bases are a match to TRBD1. The CDR3 is made up of 15 amino acids. The germline gives CDR1 SEHNR, CDR2 FQNEAQ (reference sequence). Trimming cost V 4 bases and J 2 bases; bases outside gene matches: 5. CDR3 DNA sequence: TGTGCCAGCAGCTATTTTGGGACAGGGGCCTACGAGCAGTACTTC. Translating gives CASSYFGTGAYEQYF.

V usage is TRBV6-2 or TRBV6-3 and J usage is TRBJ2-1, with TRBD2 identical over 14 bases. CDR1 and CDR2 (germline): MNHEY, SVGEGT. With V trimmed by 0 bases and J by 7 bases, 8 bases remained unmatched. This CDR3 has 18 residues. CDR3 protein: CASSYSPRLAGGQNEQFF. In DNA form, the CDR3 reads TGTGCCAGCAGTTACTCCCCTCGACTAGCGGGGGGGCAAAATGAGCAGTTCTTC.

V is TRBV15 and J is TRBJ1-1; D gene ambiguous. The CDR3 spans 13 residues. Trimming stripped 0 bases from V and 6 bases from J, with 8 bases between. Germline CDR1 reads LNHNV; CDR2 reads YYDKDF (reference sequence). As DNA, the CDR3 is TGTGCCACCAGCAGAGATGGGCGGGCTGAAGCTTTCTTT. This translates into CATSRDGRAEAFF.

This clone was seen a single time. The chain employs TRBV28 and TRBJ1-5; tentatively, D is TRBD1 (5 bases). The germline CDR1 and CDR2 sequences are MDHEN and SYDVKM. This CDR3 region has 14 residues. V shed 3 bases and J shed 5 bases, with 11 bases lying between them. The CDR3 region is CASSFPDTYQPQHF. In DNA form, the CDR3 reads TGTGCCAGCAGTTTCCCGGACACGTATCAGCCCCAGCATTTT. The full variable domain, in which reference TRBV28 and TRBJ1-5 provide the parts outside the CDR3, is DVKVTQSSRYLVKRTGEKVFLECVQDMDHENMFWYRQDPGLGLRLIYFSYDVKMKEKGDIPEGYSVSREKKERFSLILESASTNQTSMYLCASSFPDTYQPQHFGDGTRLSIL.

The chain employs TRBV28 and TRBJ1-5, with D perhaps matching TRBD1 (6 bases). CDR1 and CDR2 (germline): MDHEN, SYDVKM. The CDR3 totals 14 residues. Trimming left V 6 bases short and J 1 base short, with 10 bases between. The CDR3, as DNA: TGTGCCAGCAGAAAGGGGGGGAGCAATCAGCCCCAGCATTTT. Protein: CASRKGGSNQPQHF.

The chain joins TRBV6-5 to TRBJ2-3; TRBD2 might be the D (6 bases). Germline values: CDR1 MNHEY, CDR2 SVGAGI. This CDR3 has 14 residues. V shed 11 bases and J shed 2 bases, with 17 bases lying between them. The CDR3: CASTGPSDTDTQYF. CDR3 DNA: TGTGCCTCCACGGGGCCTAGCGACACAGATACGCAGTATTTT.

The chain couples TRBV6-5 to TRBJ2-7, with 11 bases lining up with TRBD2. V shed 6 bases, J shed 4 bases, and the junction held 5 bases outside the gene matches. CDR1 is MNHEY, CDR2 SVGAGI, per germline. The CDR3 sequence is 14 residues long. In nucleotides, the CDR3 is TGTGCCAGCAGGTCTAGCGGGGGGTCTTACGAGCAGTACTTC. Translated, it gives CASRSSGGSYEQYF.

The gene calls are TRBV6-1 and TRBJ1-5, with D unclear. V dropped 2 bases and J dropped 6 bases, with 5 bases sitting between them. The CDR3 spans 12 residues. Germline CDR1 is MNHNS and CDR2 is SASEGT. CDR3 sequence: CASSELGQPQHF. DNA for the CDR3: TGTGCCAGCAGTGAACTCGGTCAGCCCCAGCATTTT.

The chain combines TRBV5-1 with TRBJ1-3; 7 bases are a match to TRBD1. The CDR3 length is 14 residues. Trimming removed 3 bases from V and 3 bases from J; junction bases left unmatched: 3. The germline V gene encodes CDR1 SGHRS and CDR2 YFSETQ. In DNA form, the CDR3 reads TGCGCCAGCAGCTCGCAGGGGGGTGGAAACACCATATATTTT. As protein: CASSSQGGGNTIYF. Based on the CDR3 plus reference TRBV5-1 and TRBJ1-3, the full variable domain is KAGVTQTPRYLIKTRGQQVTLSCSPISGHRSVSWYQQTPGQGLQFLFEYFSETQRNKGNFPGRFSGRQFSNSRSEMNVSTLELGDSALYLCASSSQGGGNTIYFGEGSWLTVV.

This clone was seen just once. The chain is built from TRBV28 and TRBJ2-7, with 9 bases lining up with TRBD2. Germline V gene data show CDR1 as MDHEN and CDR2 as SYDVKM. The CDR3 spans 16 residues. The V and J ends lost 3 bases and 5 bases, in that order; junction bases with no gene match: 11. The CDR3 region is CASSFPNSGSSNEQYF. CDR3 nucleotide sequence: TGTGCCAGCAGTTTCCCCAATAGCGGGAGTAGCAACGAGCAGTACTTC.

CDR3 protein: CASSTYAGLDEKLFF. CDR3 nucleotides: TGTGCCAGCAGCACATACGCAGGGTTGGACGAAAAACTGTTTTTT. V gene TRBV9 combines with J gene TRBJ1-4, with D maybe TRBD1 (5 bases). The CDR3 covers 15 residues. Trimming cost V 4 bases and J 8 bases, with 18 bases left between them. The germline gives CDR1 SGDLS, CDR2 YYNGEE.

This clone was seen just once. The V and J genes are TRBV4-2 and TRBJ2-7, with TRBD2 matching over 15 bases. This CDR3 has 16 residues. Germline CDR1 reads LGHNA; CDR2 reads YNFKEQ. With 3 bases clipped from V and 5 bases from J, the junction kept 5 bases outside the gene matches. CDR3 DNA: TGTGCCAGCAGCCAGGCCGGACTAGCGGGGGGGGACGAGCAGTACTTC. Protein product: CASSQAGLAGGDEQYF.

The V call is TRBV7-2, the J call TRBJ1-1, with D possibly matching TRBD1 (5 bases). This CDR3 is 14 amino acids long. Germline-derived CDR1 and CDR2 are SGHTA and FQGNSA. V was shortened by 3 bases and J by 4 bases, with 12 bases between the two germline ends. The CDR3 bases are TGTGCCAGCAGCTTTCAAAGTCAGGGCACTGAAGCTTTCTTT. Its translation: CASSFQSQGTEAFF.

In its sample, this clone was seen once. CDR3 region: CATSRDGYRGQPQHF. CDR3 DNA: TGTGCCACCAGCAGAGATGGGTATAGGGGTCAGCCCCAGCATTTT. The chain combines TRBV15 with TRBJ1-5, with a possible D match to TRBD1 (5 bases). The germline V and J ends were trimmed by 0 bases and 6 bases, with 12 bases remaining between them. This CDR3 has 15 residues. Looked up from germline, CDR1 is LNHNV and CDR2 is YYDKDF (reference sequence).